The rows below give T cell receptor beta chains drawn from one sample of a study of T cell responses to AZD1222 COVID-19 vaccine. The protocol was immunoSEQ multiplex PCR, while the TCRdb copy is restricted to in-frame clones and leaves out a portion. Counted here are 150,000 or so clones, about nine tenths occurring once; the ten biggest clones make up more than 4.5%. The specimen comprised peripheral blood, sampled on day 0 of AZD1222 vaccination. These receptors originate from an adult in good health. Each CDR3 is given with its conserved first and last residue. Fields, in order: V gene, clone size, D gene, J gene, CDR3 protein, CDR3 DNA. The D gene is left open where the match is weak. Size is omitted from some rows. Given values are once, few, many or a class for expanded clones.

v_gene: TRBV2; abundance: .; d_gene: .; j_gene: TRBJ2-1; CDR3aa: CASSDGSFYNEQFF; CDR3nt: TGTGCCAGCAGTGACGGTAGTTTCTACAATGAGCAGTTCTTC
v_gene: TRBV5-4; abundance: .; d_gene: TRBD2; j_gene: TRBJ2-1; CDR3aa: CASSLRGLAGDNEQFF; CDR3nt: TGTGCCAGCAGCTTGAGGGGGCTAGCGGGGGACAATGAGCAGTTCTTC
v_gene: TRBV5-1; abundance: .; d_gene: .; j_gene: TRBJ2-7; CDR3aa: CASSLALVGPSTEQYF; CDR3nt: TGCGCCAGCAGCTTGGCCTTAGTCGGACCCTCCACCGAGCAGTACTTC
v_gene: TRBV28; abundance: .; d_gene: .; j_gene: TRBJ2-7; CDR3aa: CASSLDRSLYEQYF; CDR3nt: TGTGCCAGCAGTTTAGACCGGAGTTTGTACGAGCAGTACTTC
v_gene: TRBV11-2; abundance: .; d_gene: .; j_gene: TRBJ2-5; CDR3aa: CASSLEISAYAEETQYF; CDR3nt: TGTGCCAGCAGCTTAGAAATTAGCGCCTATGCGGAAGAGACCCAGTACTTC
v_gene: TRBV28; abundance: once; d_gene: .; j_gene: TRBJ1-1; CDR3aa: CASSLEWGLNTEAFF; CDR3nt: TGTGCCAGCAGTTTGGAATGGGGGTTGAACACTGAAGCTTTCTTT
v_gene: TRBV2; abundance: .; d_gene: .; j_gene: TRBJ2-1; CDR3aa: CAIRDPPPEQFF; CDR3nt: TGTGCCATCCGGGACCCACCTCCTGAGCAGTTCTTC
v_gene: TRBV28; abundance: .; d_gene: .; j_gene: TRBJ2-1; CDR3aa: CASKGFDEQFF; CDR3nt: TGTGCCAGCAAAGGGTTCGATGAGCAGTTCTTC
v_gene: TRBV19; abundance: .; d_gene: .; j_gene: TRBJ1-3; CDR3aa: CASRLTAFSGNTIYF; CDR3nt: TGTGCCAGTAGGCTAACAGCCTTCTCTGGAAACACCATATATTTT
v_gene: TRBV5-1; abundance: .; d_gene: .; j_gene: TRBJ1-6; CDR3aa: CASSLQGDNSPLHF; CDR3nt: TGCGCCAGCAGCTTGCAAGGAGATAATTCACCCCTCCACTTT
v_gene: TRBV6-5; abundance: .; d_gene: .; j_gene: TRBJ1-4; CDR3aa: CASSYSWGRNEKLFF; CDR3nt: TGTGCCAGCAGTTACTCCTGGGGGCGTAATGAAAAACTGTTTTTT
v_gene: TRBV18; abundance: .; d_gene: .; j_gene: TRBJ1-1; CDR3aa: CASSPNGAEAFF; CDR3nt: TGTGCCAGCTCGCCTAATGGGGCGGAAGCTTTCTTT
v_gene: TRBV21-1; abundance: .; d_gene: .; j_gene: TRBJ2-7; CDR3aa: CASAGPTRDRDNEQYF; CDR3nt: TGTGCCAGCGCAGGGCCGACCCGGGACAGGGATAACGAGCAGTACTTC
v_gene: TRBV5-1; abundance: .; d_gene: .; j_gene: TRBJ2-4; CDR3aa: CASSRDVAKNIQYF; CDR3nt: TGCGCCAGCAGCAGGGATGTAGCCAAAAACATTCAGTACTTC
v_gene: TRBV11-2; abundance: .; d_gene: .; j_gene: TRBJ1-6; CDR3aa: CASSAHRESSSPLHF; CDR3nt: TGTGCCAGCAGCGCCCACAGGGAGAGTAGTTCACCCCTCCACTTT
v_gene: TRBV6-5; abundance: once; d_gene: .; j_gene: TRBJ1-6; CDR3aa: CASSYLEYNSPLHF; CDR3nt: TGTGCCAGCAGTTACCTAGAATATAATTCACCCCTCCACTTT
v_gene: TRBV5-1; abundance: .; d_gene: TRBD1; j_gene: TRBJ1-1; CDR3aa: CASSSGQGASTEAFF; CDR3nt: TGCGCCAGCAGCTCTGGACAGGGGGCGAGCACTGAAGCTTTCTTT
v_gene: TRBV19; abundance: .; d_gene: .; j_gene: TRBJ2-3; CDR3aa: CASSIDLYDTQYF; CDR3nt: TGTGCCAGTAGTATTGACCTATACGATACGCAGTATTTT
v_gene: TRBV2; abundance: .; d_gene: .; j_gene: TRBJ2-2; CDR3aa: CASSGTTSPINTGELFF; CDR3nt: TGTGCCAGCAGTGGGACTACCTCACCCATCAACACCGGGGAGCTGTTTTTT
v_gene: TRBV19; abundance: .; d_gene: .; j_gene: TRBJ2-1; CDR3aa: CASSIGQNNEQFF; CDR3nt: TGTGCCAGTAGTATAGGCCAGAACAATGAGCAGTTCTTC
v_gene: TRBV19; abundance: .; d_gene: .; j_gene: TRBJ2-7; CDR3aa: CASRTIGDSSYEQYF; CDR3nt: TGTGCCAGTAGGACCATCGGGGATTCCTCCTACGAGCAGTACTTC
v_gene: TRBV28; abundance: .; d_gene: TRBD2; j_gene: TRBJ2-1; CDR3aa: CASSSHMGGQNNEQFF; CDR3nt: TGTGCCAGCAGTTCCCATATGGGAGGGCAGAACAATGAGCAGTTCTTC
v_gene: TRBV27; abundance: .; d_gene: TRBD2; j_gene: TRBJ2-6; CDR3aa: CASSVALAGRSGANVLTF; CDR3nt: TGTGCCAGCAGTGTTGCACTAGCGGGCCGCTCTGGGGCCAACGTCCTGACTTTC
v_gene: TRBV18; abundance: .; d_gene: .; j_gene: TRBJ1-3; CDR3aa: CASSPGEGTSSGNTIYF; CDR3nt: TGTGCCAGCTCACCGGGAGAGGGGACGAGCTCTGGAAACACCATATATTTT
v_gene: TRBV6-4; abundance: .; d_gene: TRBD1; j_gene: TRBJ1-1; CDR3aa: CASSGDRGRGEAFF; CDR3nt: TGTGCCAGCAGTGGAGACAGGGGGAGGGGTGAAGCTTTCTTT